The 9 T cell receptor beta chains reported below all come from one sample, sequenced in a study of T cells in Graves' hyperthyroidism and ophthalmopathy (dated by TCRdb to about 2019). The protocol used for the library was multiplex PCR. The reads were generated on an Illumina HiSeq 2000. TCR beta CDR3 regions were amplified from RNA transcripts. For the first round of RT-PCR on the TCR CDR3, the HTBI primer set was used together with the Qiagen OneStep RT-PCR kit. In TCRdb, the public reads were trimmed at Q25 with fastp and aligned with MiXCR, with productive beta chains retained. Each CDR3 protein gets just one entry, which takes the most common genes and DNA from the rows behind it. The sample table lists about 400,000 distinct CDR3 sequences, over 11% of them with a count of one. 25% to 30% of the sample comes from the top ten. The sample taken for sequencing was blood. The receptors here all came from a man aged 45-60 years with Graves' ophthalmopathy.

This clonotype was detected ten times or more. V is TRBV2 and J is TRBJ1-6, with D possibly being TRBD1 (5 bases). Trimming removed 6 bases from V and 10 bases from J, with 13 bases in between. This CDR3 contains 13 residues. From germline, CDR1 is SNHLY and CDR2 FYNNEI. The CDR3 DNA reads TGTGCCAGCAGGGGGGATGGGGACTCACCCCTCCACTTT. Translated, it gives CASRGDGDSPLHF.

This clonotype occurred many times. This chain connects TRBV5-1 to TRBJ2-5; TRBD1 matches 7 bases. Germline loops: CDR1 SGHRS, CDR2 YFSETQ. This CDR3 comprises 14 residues. Losses at the gene ends were 4 bases for V and 5 bases for J; bases not matched to a gene: 8. In DNA form, the CDR3 reads TGCGCCAGCAGCCCGACAGGGTTATCGGAGACCCAGTACTTC. The encoded protein is CASSPTGLSETQYF.

This clonotype was recorded a few times. V usage is TRBV2 and J usage is TRBJ2-2; 8 positions match TRBD2. From germline, CDR1 is SNHLY and CDR2 FYNNEI. The CDR3 runs to 15 residues. V lost 4 bases and J lost 2; bases outside the gene matches: 3. CDR3 coding DNA: TGTGCCAGCAGTGTTAGGACTAGCAACACCGGGGAGCTGTTTTTT. Translation gives CASSVRTSNTGELFF.

This clonotype showed up many times. The chain couples TRBV5-6 to TRBJ2-1; D possibly corresponds to TRBD1 (6 bases). Trimming took 1 base from V and 3 from J, leaving 11 bases between them. The CDR3 contains 15 residues. Germline CDR1 is SGHDT and CDR2 is YYEEEE. The CDR3, as DNA: TGTGCCAGCAGCTTGTTTGGACAGAGCTACAATGAGCAGTTCTTC. Residues: CASSLFGQSYNEQFF.

This clonotype was seen once. This chain connects TRBV12-3 or TRBV12-4 to TRBJ1-6, with 11 bases that match TRBD1. This CDR3 is 15 amino acids long. The J segment lost 10 bases and the V segment lost 3 bases, leaving 5 bases of the junction unmatched. In DNA, the CDR3 is TGTGCCAGCAGTTTCTTGGACAGGGGGCTGTCACCCCTCCACTTT. Amino acid sequence: CASSFLDRGLSPLHF.

This clonotype was seen just once. The V and J genes are TRBV7-6 and TRBJ1-4; D is perhaps TRBD1 (5 bases). The CDR3 is 15 amino acids. From germline, CDR1 is SGHVS and CDR2 FNYEAQ. V was cut by 3 bases and J by 6 bases, with 14 bases left in between. The CDR3 DNA is TGTGCCAGCAGCTTCGAAAGGGGCATAGATGAAAAACTGTTTTTT. Translating it yields CASSFERGIDEKLFF.

In its sample, this clonotype was seen many times. This chain connects TRBV6-5 to TRBJ2-2; 10 bases line up with TRBD2. Germline trimming cut 0 bases from V and 0 bases from J; bases unmatched to any gene: 10. The germline V gene has CDR1 MNHEY and CDR2 SVGAGI. The CDR3 is 20 residues long. The DNA of the CDR3 is TGTGCCAGCAGTTACTCGGGTCTAGCGGGAGACACCGCGAACACCGGGGAGCTGTTTTTT. Amino acids: CASSYSGLAGDTANTGELFF.

This clonotype has a count of ten or more. The chain combines TRBV3-1 with TRBJ2-7; 9 nucleotides agree with TRBD1. The ends lost 0 bases at V and 7 bases at J; junction bases unmatched: 7. Germline V lookup: CDR1 LGHDT, CDR2 YNNKEL (reference sequence). The CDR3 consists of 15 residues. The CDR3 spells CASSQDRTGAREQYF. CDR3 nucleotides: TGTGCCAGCAGCCAAGATAGGACAGGGGCCCGGGAGCAGTACTTC.

This sequence joins TRBV11-3 and TRBJ2-3; the match to TRBD2 covers 7 bases. Germline CDR1 SGHNT, CDR2 YENEEA. The CDR3 length is 15 residues. After removal of 8 bases from V and 3 bases from J, the junction contained 11 bases not matched to a gene. This CDR3 is CASSSGGRKTDTQYF. The CDR3 DNA reads as TGTGCCAGCTCTAGTGGCGGGAGAAAGACAGATACGCAGTATTTT.